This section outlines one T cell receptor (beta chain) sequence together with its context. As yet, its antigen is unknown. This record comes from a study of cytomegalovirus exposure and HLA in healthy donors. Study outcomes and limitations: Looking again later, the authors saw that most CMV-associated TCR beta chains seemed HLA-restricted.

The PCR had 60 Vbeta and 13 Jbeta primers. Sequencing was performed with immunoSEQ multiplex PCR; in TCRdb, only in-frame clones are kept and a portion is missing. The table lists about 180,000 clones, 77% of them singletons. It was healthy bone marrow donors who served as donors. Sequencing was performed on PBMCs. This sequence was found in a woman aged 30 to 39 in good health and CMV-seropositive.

CDR3 bases: TGCGCCAGCAGTGTCGACTCTACGAGAGGCTACACCTTC. Translated, it gives CASSVDSTRGYTF. The chain recombines TRBV10-1 with TRBJ1-2; D remains ambiguous. From germline, CDR1 is WNHNN and CDR2 SYGVQD (reference sequence). This CDR3 has 13 amino acids. Trimming took 4 bases from V and 8 from J, leaving 14 bases between them.